The source of this T cell receptor beta chain is a study of CD8 T cells in ankylosing spondylitis. Study results and limitations: Within peripheral blood, clones linked to disease were CD8+ and relatively rare. One TCR beta motif, made up of about 8 highly homologous variants, appeared characteristic of ankylosing spondylitis blood.

CDR3 size: 12 residues. The germline gives CDR1 LGHNA, CDR2 YNFKEQ. The V end lost 7 bases, the J end lost 3 bases, and 9 bases lay between the germline ends. This clonotype has just a few counts. The antigen remains undetermined. TCRdb fed the 5' RACE reads into MiXCR, producing one record per CDR3 protein. The sample consists of fewer than 150,000 distinct CDR3 sequences, around 6.6% of them appearing once. The sample consisted of blood, either unsorted or a sorted T cell fraction (not recorded which). V gene TRBV4-2 combines with J gene TRBJ2-5; TRBD2 is a possible D gene (6 bases). This receptor was obtained from a female donor with ankylosing spondylitis or in good health (not recorded which). The CDR3 DNA is TGTGCCAGCACCGGGAGAGAAGAGACCCAGTACTTC. It yields the protein CASTGREETQYF.